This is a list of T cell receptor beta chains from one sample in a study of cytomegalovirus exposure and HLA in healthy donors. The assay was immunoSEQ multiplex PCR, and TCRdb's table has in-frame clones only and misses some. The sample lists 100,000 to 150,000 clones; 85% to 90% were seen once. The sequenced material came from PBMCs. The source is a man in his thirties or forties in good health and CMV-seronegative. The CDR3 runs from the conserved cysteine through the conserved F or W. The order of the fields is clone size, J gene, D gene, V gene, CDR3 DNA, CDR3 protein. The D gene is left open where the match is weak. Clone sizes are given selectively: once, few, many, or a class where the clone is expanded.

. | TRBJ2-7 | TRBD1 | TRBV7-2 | TGTGCCAGCAGCTCAGGACAGGACTCCGGGGAGCAGTACTTC | CASSSGQDSGEQYF
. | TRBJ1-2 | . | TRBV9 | TGTGCCAGCAGCGAGGTTAACATAGCCCTGGATGGCTACACCTTC | CASSEVNIALDGYTF
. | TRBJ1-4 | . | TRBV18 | TGTGCCAGCTCACCTGGGACAACCTTCGAAAAACTGTTTTTT | CASSPGTTFEKLFF
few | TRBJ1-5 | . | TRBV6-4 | TGTGCCAGTCCAGGCGGGGAAGGACCCGATCAGCCCCAGCATTTT | CASPGGEGPDQPQHF
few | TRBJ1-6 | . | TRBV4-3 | TGCGCCAGCAGGTGGGAGAATAATTCACCCCTCCACTTT | CASRWENNSPLHF
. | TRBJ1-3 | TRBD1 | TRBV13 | TGTGCCAGCAGCTTTACAGGGGACCGTGGAAACACCATATATTTT | CASSFTGDRGNTIYF
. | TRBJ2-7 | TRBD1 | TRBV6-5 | TGTGCCAGCGAGGGGACAGGCGCCTACGAGCAGTACTTC | CASEGTGAYEQYF
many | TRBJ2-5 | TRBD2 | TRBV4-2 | TGTGCCAGCAGCCAACTAGCGGGGGACCAAGAGACCCAGTACTTC | CASSQLAGDQETQYF
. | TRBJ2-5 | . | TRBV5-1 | TGCGCCAGCAGCCCCCCGTCGGGGGTCGAAGAGACCCAGTACTTC | CASSPPSGVEETQYF
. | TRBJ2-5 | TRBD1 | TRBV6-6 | TGTGCCAGCAGCCTCCGGACAGGCCCAGAGACCCAGTACTTC | CASSLRTGPETQYF
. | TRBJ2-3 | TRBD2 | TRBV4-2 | TGTGCCAGCAGCCAAGACATAGCGGGGGGGCCAGCAGATACGCAGTATTTT | CASSQDIAGGPADTQYF
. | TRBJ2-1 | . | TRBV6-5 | TGTGCCAGCAGTCGACAGGTCCCGTCCTACAATGAGCAGTTCTTC | CASSRQVPSYNEQFF
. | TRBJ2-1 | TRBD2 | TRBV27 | TGTGCCAGCAGTTTAGGTAGCGGGGGGTTTTACAATGAGCAGTTCTTC | CASSLGSGGFYNEQFF
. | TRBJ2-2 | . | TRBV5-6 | TGTGCCAGCAGCTTTGGAGGGTTGGGGACCGGGGAGCTGTTTTTT | CASSFGGLGTGELFF
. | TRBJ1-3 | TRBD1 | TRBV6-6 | TGTGCCAGCAGTTGGACAGGGTCTGGAAACACCATATATTTT | CASSWTGSGNTIYF
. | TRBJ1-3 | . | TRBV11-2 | TGTGCCAGCAGCCCCTTGGGCCAGCCAAGTGGAAACACCATATATTTT | CASSPLGQPSGNTIYF
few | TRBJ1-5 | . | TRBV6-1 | TGTGCCAGCAGTGAAAGTAAAGCCCTCTCTACGGGGAATAGCAATCAGCCCCAGCATTTT | CASSESKALSTGNSNQPQHF
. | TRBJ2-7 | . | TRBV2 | TGTGCCAGCAGCAGGGATATGCCCTCCTCCGGGAGCTCCTACGAGCAGTACTTC | CASSRDMPSSGSSYEQYF
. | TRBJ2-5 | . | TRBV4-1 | TGCGCCAGCAGCCAAGAACACAGGGTTCAAGAGACCCAGTACTTC | CASSQEHRVQETQYF
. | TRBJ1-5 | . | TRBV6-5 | TGTGCCAGCAGCCGGCAGGGCAATCCCAATCAGCCCCAGCATTTT | CASSRQGNPNQPQHF
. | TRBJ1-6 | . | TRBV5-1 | TGCGCCAGCAGCTTGGACCTGGACTCTTCGAGCTCCTATAATTCACCCCTCCACTTT | CASSLDLDSSSSYNSPLHF
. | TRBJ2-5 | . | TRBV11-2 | TGTGCCAGCAGCTTGTCCAGGTTGAGCGGAGAGACCCAGTACTTC | CASSLSRLSGETQYF
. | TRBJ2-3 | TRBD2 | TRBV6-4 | TGTGCCAGCAGCCATCTAGCGGGGGGAGATACGCAGTATTTT | CASSHLAGGDTQYF
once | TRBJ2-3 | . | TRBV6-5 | TGTGCCAGCAGTCCAGGGTTTCATTCGACAGATACGCAGTATTTT | CASSPGFHSTDTQYF
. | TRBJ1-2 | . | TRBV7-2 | TGTGCCAGCAGCTTTTTCGACATACGGGGCTACACCTTC | CASSFFDIRGYTF
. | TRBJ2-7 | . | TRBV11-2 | TGTGCCAGCAGCTTGGGATCAGGGGCCCTCTACGAGCAGTACTTC | CASSLGSGALYEQYF
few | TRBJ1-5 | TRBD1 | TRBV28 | TGTGCCAGCAGTTCGGGACAGTACAATCAGCCCCAGCATTTT | CASSSGQYNQPQHF
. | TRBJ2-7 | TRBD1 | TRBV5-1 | TGCGCCAGCAGCGTGGAATGGACAGGGTTCGAGCAGTACTTC | CASSVEWTGFEQYF
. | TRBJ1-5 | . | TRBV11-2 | TGTGCCAGCAGCTTAGGCAGGGGAGCTCAGCCCCAGCATTTT | CASSLGRGAQPQHF
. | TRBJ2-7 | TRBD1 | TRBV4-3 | TGCGCCAGCAGCCAAGACAGGGACAGTCCCTACGAGCAGTACTTC | CASSQDRDSPYEQYF
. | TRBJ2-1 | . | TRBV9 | TGTGCCAGCAGCTGGGGACTTCCCGTTAGTGAGCAGTTCTTC | CASSWGLPVSEQFF
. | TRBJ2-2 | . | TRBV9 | TGTGCCAGCAGCGGCCCTAGAGGGCCTAACACCGGGGAGCTGTTTTTT | CASSGPRGPNTGELFF
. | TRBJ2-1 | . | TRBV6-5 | TGTGCCAGCACCATAGACACTTACAATGAGCAGTTCTTC | CASTIDTYNEQFF
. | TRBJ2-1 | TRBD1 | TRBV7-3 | TGTGCCAGCAGCTTGGGGACAGGGTCCTACAATGAGCAGTTCTTC | CASSLGTGSYNEQFF
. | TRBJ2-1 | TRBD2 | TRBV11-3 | TGTGCCAGCAGCTTAGGAGCGGGGGGAATGAATGAGCAGTTCTTC | CASSLGAGGMNEQFF
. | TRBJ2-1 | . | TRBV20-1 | TGCAGTGCTATACGGGGGTATGAGCAGTTCTTC | CSAIRGYEQFF
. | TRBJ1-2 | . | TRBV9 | TGTGCCAGCAGCGGGACAGTGGCCTCGAATTATGGCTACACCTTC | CASSGTVASNYGYTF
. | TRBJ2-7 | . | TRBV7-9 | TGTGCCAGCAGCTTCGGTTCAGGGAACTACGAGCAGTACTTC | CASSFGSGNYEQYF
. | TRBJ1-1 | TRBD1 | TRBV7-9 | TGTGCCAGCAGCACGACGCGGACAGGCACATCTGAAGCTTTCTTT | CASSTTRTGTSEAFF
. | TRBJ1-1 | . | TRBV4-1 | TGCGCCAGCAGCTATACTTCCTTTGGGAGGGATGAAGCTTTCTTT | CASSYTSFGRDEAFF
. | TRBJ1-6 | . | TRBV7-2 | TGTGCCAGCAGCAGGGGTCCAGTGGAGGGTTCACCCCTCCACTTT | CASSRGPVEGSPLHF
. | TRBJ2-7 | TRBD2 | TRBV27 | TGTGCCAGCAGTTTATCGGGACTAGCGGGGGCCTCCTACGAGCAGTACTTC | CASSLSGLAGASYEQYF
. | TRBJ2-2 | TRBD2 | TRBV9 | TGTGCCAGCGGGACTAGCCATAACACCGGGGAGCTGTTTTTT | CASGTSHNTGELFF
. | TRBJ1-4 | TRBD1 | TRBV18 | TGTGCCAGCTCACTTTCGACAGGGGTGGATGAAAAACTGTTTTTT | CASSLSTGVDEKLFF
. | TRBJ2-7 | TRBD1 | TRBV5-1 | TGCGCCAGCAGCTTGGCACGGGACAGGACCTACGAGCAGTACTTC | CASSLARDRTYEQYF
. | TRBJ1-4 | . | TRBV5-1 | TGCGCCAGCAGCTTACAGGAACCGAATGAAAAACTGTTTTTT | CASSLQEPNEKLFF
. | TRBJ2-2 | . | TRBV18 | TGTGCCAGCTCACCTATCGACAGAGGGGAGCTGTTTTTT | CASSPIDRGELFF
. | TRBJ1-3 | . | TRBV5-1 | TGCGCCAGCAGCACGGACAGTAACACCATATATTTT | CASSTDSNTIYF
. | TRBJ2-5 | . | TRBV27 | TGTGCCAGCACCTCAAGAGGTTCGGCGGAGACCCAAGAGACCCAGTACTTC | CASTSRGSAETQETQYF
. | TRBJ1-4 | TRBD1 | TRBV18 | TGTGCCAGCTCAGGACAGGGTGGTCTCGAAAAACTGTTTTTT | CASSGQGGLEKLFF
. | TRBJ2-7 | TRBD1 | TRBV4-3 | TGCGCCAGCAGCCAAGATAGAGCGCGACAGGGAATGAGCTACGAGCAGTACTTC | CASSQDRARQGMSYEQYF
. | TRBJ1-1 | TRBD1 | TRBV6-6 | TGTGCCAGCATCGGACAGGGAGGAGGCACTGAAGCTTTCTTT | CASIGQGGGTEAFF